The clone carrying this TCR beta chain occurred a few times. Its specificity is unknown. These data are taken from a study of T cells after yellow fever vaccination. The V end was cut by 5 bases, the J end by 1 base, with 11 bases between. Germline CDR1 SGHTA, CDR2 FQGNSA. This CDR3 is 14 amino acids long. TCRdb independently ran MiXCR on the 5' RACE reads; one entry per CDR3 protein. The table lists about 340,000 distinct CDR3 sequences, approximately 4% of them singletons, with around 24% in the top ten. Findings and limits, study-wide: Post-booster samples contained most primary-vaccination clones (around 95% CD4, almost 90% CD8).

The genes are TRBV7-2 and TRBJ1-1, with D perhaps matching TRBD1 (5 bases). The TCR sequence derives from a man aged 18 to 30 who received the YFV17D yellow fever vaccine. The source material was PBMCs, sampled 5 days after the yellow fever booster vaccination. CDR3 sequence reads: CASSAGPGNTEAFF. The CDR3 DNA is TGTGCCAGCAGCGCGGGACCCGGGAACACTGAAGCTTTCTTT.